This record looks at one T cell receptor beta chain sequence and its context. This clone was observed a few times. Its binding antigen is unknown. Base qualities were left out, and no much larger clone turns up one base away. Here V drops 0 bases and J drops 6 bases, and the junction holds 3 bases not matched to any gene. CDR1 SGDLS and CDR2 YYNGEE were looked up in the germline V gene. The CDR3, cysteine through phenylalanine, is 13 amino acids long. Only the CDR3 DNA is retained, 39 bases long and in frame from the first base. TCRbeta CDR3 regions were amplified from genomic DNA using the immunoSEQ Assay, a bias-controlled multiplex PCR. On the authors' methods: Within the assay, amplification of reference gene primers was used to estimate how many nucleated cells each sample contained. To quantify the absolute abundance of each unique TCRbeta CDR3 rearrangement, sequence reads were collapsed and filtered. For each sample, productive Simpson clonality was calculated by taking the square root of Simpson's diversity index across productive rearrangements. TCRdb carries this immuneACCESS record with in-frame sequences only. Its versions omit some clonotypes, under half of them owing to an unresolved V gene in the studies checked, with the rest unexplained. Clonal size and the V and J genes are those of that table, whereas D and trimming came from the DNA. The sample contains hundreds of thousands of clones, roughly nine tenths of them found a single time. The ten largest clones take up roughly 1.1% of the sample.

This sample was taken from a study of blood T cell repertoires in COVID-19 (dated by TCRdb to the early 2020s). The study in broad terms: Samples covering the acute and convalescent phases of COVID-19 were provided by collaborators in the United States, Italy and Spain. Nearly every sample came with metadata listing a de-identified subject ID, COVID-19 status, age in years and sex. Deeply sampled blood TCRbeta repertoires from subjects exposed to, actively infected with, or recovered from COVID-19 were included in the dataset. The samples were drawn from the first 160 participants of the ongoing ImmuneRACE study and from some 1,300 subjects provided by 6 global collaborators. The prospective study material was composed of cDNA or gDNA derived from T cells, B-cell-depleted T cells, or PBMCs. A freely available public database, intended as a resource for researchers studying the immune response to SARS-CoV-2, is where the repertoires were released. HLA class I and class II types, where available, came from metadata supplied by the sample provider rather than from assay-based typing.

Participants in the prospective study were enrolled through a virtual design, were aged 18 to 89 years, and lived in under 25 United States geographic areas. To assign participants to cohorts, the prospective study relied on clinical history that participants themselves reported in a screening survey and a study questionnaire. Recovered participants in ImmuneRACE Cohort 3 were defined by two consecutive negative NP/OP PCR tests, clearance by a healthcare professional, or resolution of symptoms. In the prospective study, mobile phlebotomists collected whole blood, serum and a nasopharyngeal or oropharyngeal swab from each participant. Additional blood draws and questionnaires over an approximately two-month period could optionally be provided by prospective study participants. Before DNA extraction, blood samples from the prospective study were shipped at room temperature or frozen. The study at large found these results: The amount of clinical and demographic metadata varied by source and participant and was provided uncurated.

The sequence was collected from a man under 40 who had recovered from COVID-19. This chain is built from TRBV9 and TRBJ2-7, with 7 bases aligning to TRBD1. Sequencing was performed on PBMCs or T cells enriched from blood (not recorded which). Read as DNA, the sequence is TGTGCCAGCAGCGTAGCTGCAGGGGGCGAGCAGTACTTC. Its translation is CASSVAAGGEQYF.